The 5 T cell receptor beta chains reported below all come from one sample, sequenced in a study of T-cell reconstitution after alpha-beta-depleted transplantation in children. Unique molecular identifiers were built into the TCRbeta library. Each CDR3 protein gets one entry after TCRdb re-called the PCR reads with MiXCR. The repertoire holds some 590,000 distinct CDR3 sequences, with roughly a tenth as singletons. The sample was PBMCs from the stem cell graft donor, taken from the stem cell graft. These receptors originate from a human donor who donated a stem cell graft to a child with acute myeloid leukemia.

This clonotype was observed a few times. The CDR3: CASSPRAAGFTDTQYF. The CDR3 nucleotides are TGTGCCAGCAGTCCCCGGGCAGCGGGCTTCACAGATACGCAGTATTTT. The V gene is TRBV28, the J gene TRBJ2-3; D might be TRBD2 (6 bases). V was pared by 5 bases and J by 2 bases, with 17 bases between. Per the germline V gene, CDR1 is MDHEN and CDR2 is SYDVKM. The CDR3 totals 16 residues.

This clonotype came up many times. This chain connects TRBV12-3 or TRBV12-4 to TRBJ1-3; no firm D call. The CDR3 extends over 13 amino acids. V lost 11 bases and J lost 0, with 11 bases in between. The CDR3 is CAAMGLSGNTIYF. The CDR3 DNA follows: TGTGCCGCGATGGGCCTCTCTGGAAACACCATATATTTT.

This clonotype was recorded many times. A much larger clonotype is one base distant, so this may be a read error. CDR3 coding DNA: TGCGCCAGCAGTTCTAGCGGGAACACCGGGGAGCTGTTTTTT. It yields the protein CASSSSGNTGELFF. The V and J genes are TRBV5-1 and TRBJ2-2, with 7 bases that match TRBD2. V trimming: 5 bases; J trimming: 1 base; junction bases outside the gene matches: 2. The CDR3 contains 14 residues. Per germline, CDR1 SGHRS and CDR2 YFSETQ.

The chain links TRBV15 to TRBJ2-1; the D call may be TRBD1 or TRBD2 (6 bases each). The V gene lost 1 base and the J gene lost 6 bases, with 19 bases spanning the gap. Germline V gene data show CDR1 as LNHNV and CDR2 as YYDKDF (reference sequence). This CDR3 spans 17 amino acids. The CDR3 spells CATSRGLGGTATNEQFF. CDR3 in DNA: TGTGCCACCAGCAGAGGCCTGGGGGGCACCGCCACCAATGAGCAGTTCTTC.

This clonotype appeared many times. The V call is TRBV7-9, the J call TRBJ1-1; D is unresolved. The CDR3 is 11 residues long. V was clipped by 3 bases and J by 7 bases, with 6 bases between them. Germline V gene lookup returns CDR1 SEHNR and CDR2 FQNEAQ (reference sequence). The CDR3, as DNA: TGTGCCAGCAGCTTCGGCCATGAAGCTTTCTTT. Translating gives CASSFGHEAFF.